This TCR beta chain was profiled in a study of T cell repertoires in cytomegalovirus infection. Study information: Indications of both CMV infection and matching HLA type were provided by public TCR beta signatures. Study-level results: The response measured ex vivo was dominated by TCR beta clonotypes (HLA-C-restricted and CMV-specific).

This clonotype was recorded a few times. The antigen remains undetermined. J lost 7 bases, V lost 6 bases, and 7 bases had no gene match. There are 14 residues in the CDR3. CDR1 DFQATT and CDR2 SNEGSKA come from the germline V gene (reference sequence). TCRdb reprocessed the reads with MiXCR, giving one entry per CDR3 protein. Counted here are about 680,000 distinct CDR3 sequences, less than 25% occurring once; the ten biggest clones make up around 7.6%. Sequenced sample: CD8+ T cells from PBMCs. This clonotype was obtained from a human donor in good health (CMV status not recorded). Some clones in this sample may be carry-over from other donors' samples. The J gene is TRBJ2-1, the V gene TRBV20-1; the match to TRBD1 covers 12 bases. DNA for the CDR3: TGCAGTGCAAGGGACAGGGGGCTGTGGAATGAGCAGTTCTTC. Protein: CSARDRGLWNEQFF.